Reported below is one TCR beta chain. The antigen is not known. The J segment lost 6 bases and the V segment lost 5 bases, leaving 4 bases of the junction unmatched. The CDR3 is 14 residues long. Germline CDR1 reads SGHTA; CDR2 reads FQGNSA. These data belong to a study of cytomegalovirus exposure and HLA in healthy donors. General study findings and limits: Later work found that TCR association rates differed between HLA loci; DRB1 had the most and HLA-C the fewest.

PCR amplification relied on 60 Vbeta primers (plus 13 Jbeta primers). Data came from immunoSEQ multiplex PCR; TCRdb stores just in-frame clones and leaves some out. Of about 67,000 clones in the sample, 55% to 80% were seen once. Sequenced material: PBMCs. The TCR sequence derives from a woman in her 30s in good health and CMV-seronegative. V usage is TRBV7-2 and J usage is TRBJ2-2; 9 bases fit TRBD1. The CDR3 bases are TGTGCCAGCAGCCGGACAGGGGAACCCGGGGAGCTGTTTTTT. It is translated as CASSRTGEPGELFF.